This T cell receptor (beta chain) was sequenced for a study of identical twins' blood T cells. Per the original data handling: Clonotypes per individual ranged from about 85,000 to nearly 550,000. TCRdb ran MiXCR on the 5' RACE reads and lists one entry per CDR3 protein. TCRdb, not the authors, supplied the V and J calls. The profile shows hundreds of thousands of distinct CDR3 sequences, under 30% of them singletons. Findings and limits, study-wide: Twin repertoire similarity may partly reflect shared environment. Twins shared about as many clonotypes as their cloneset sizes predicted. Top TCRbeta clonotypes were shared more with twin than unrelated donors.

Trimming took off 4 bases at V and 1 base at J, with 15 bases between the two ends. CDR3 length: 16 amino acids. The germline V gene encodes CDR1 SGHDT and CDR2 YYEEEE. As regards this clonotype: Its cognate antigen is unknown.

The chain is built from TRBV5-6 and TRBJ1-5; D is unclear. The receptor's source is a woman aged 18 to 50 in good health. Sequenced input: PBMCs. The CDR3 DNA sequence: TGTGCCAGCAGCCTTAGGGAACCGACAAGCAATCAGCCCCAGCATTTT. Its translation is CASSLREPTSNQPQHF. Using reference TRBV5-6 and TRBJ1-5 for the parts outside the CDR3, the full variable domain is DAGVTQSPTHLIKTRGQQVTLRCSPKSGHDTVSWYQQALGQGPQFIFQYYEEEERQRGNFPDRFSGHQFPNYSSELNVNALLLGDSALYLCASSLREPTSNQPQHFGDGTRLSIL.